This TCR beta chain was found in a study of CD8+CD57+ T cells in acquired aplastic anemia. Study-wide background: Mean DNA quantity obtained from sorted CD4+ and CD8+ cells was 3 to 3.5 ug.

Investigators profiled TCR beta VDJ and CDR3 from genomic DNA template. TCRdb recomputed calls from the reads with MiXCR, one row per CDR3 protein. The sample contains 200,000 to 250,000 distinct CDR3 sequences, around three fifths of which appear only once. An expansion of CD8+CD57+ cells by flow cytometry had been shown in patients chosen for sequencing. Each patient carried a diagnosis of severe acquired aplastic anemia. The study sampled blood from patients who had received no therapy. Overall study findings and caveats: Patient and control CD8+ Simpson's diversity was not significantly different.

Turning to this clonotype: Its matching antigen is unknown.

The CDR3 spans 14 residues. Germline-derived CDR1 and CDR2 are SQVTM and ANQGSEA. Trimming stripped 5 bases from V and 2 bases from J, with 10 bases between. The sample taken for sequencing was sorted CD4+, CD8+, or CD8+CD57+ T cells (not recorded which) from PBMCs. The sequence was obtained from a human donor with aplastic anemia. The genes are TRBV29-1 and TRBJ1-6; tentative D call: TRBD1 (6 bases). The chain's CDR3 is CSVMDRTYNSPLHF. Written as DNA, the CDR3 is TGCAGCGTTATGGACAGAACCTATAATTCACCCCTCCACTTT.